The clone carrying this T cell receptor beta chain was observed at least ten times. Its antigen is not identified. This entry belongs to a study of CD8 T cells in ankylosing spondylitis. Study findings and constraints: The authors found the disease-linked clones to be CD8+ and relatively rare in peripheral blood. Disease-linked clones reportedly concentrated significantly in matched ankylosing spondylitis synovial fluid. It appeared that ankylosing spondylitis blood was characterized by a TCR beta motif of several highly homologous variants.

V was cut by 2 bases and J by 0 bases, with 8 bases left in between. Germline assignment: CDR1 SGHRS and CDR2 YFSETQ. The CDR3 length is 14 residues. A single record per CDR3 protein comes from TCRdb applying MiXCR to the 5' RACE reads. The table lists 130,000 or so distinct CDR3 sequences, over 6.5% of them singletons. The V and J genes are TRBV5-1 and TRBJ1-1, with D unclear. The material sequenced was blood, either unsorted or a sorted T cell fraction (not recorded which). The TCR sequence derives from a male donor with ankylosing spondylitis or in good health (not recorded which). The CDR3 reads CASSFEALNTEAFF. CDR3 DNA sequence: TGCGCCAGCAGCTTCGAAGCACTGAACACTGAAGCTTTCTTT.